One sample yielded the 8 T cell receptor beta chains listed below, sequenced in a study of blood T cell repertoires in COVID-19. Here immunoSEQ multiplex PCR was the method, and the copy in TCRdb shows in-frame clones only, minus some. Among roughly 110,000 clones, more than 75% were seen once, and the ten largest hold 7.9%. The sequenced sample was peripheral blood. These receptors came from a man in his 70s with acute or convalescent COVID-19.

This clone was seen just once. CDR3 residues: CASSPTSTDTQYF. The CDR3 DNA sequence: TGTGCCAGCAGCCCAACTAGCACAGATACGCAGTATTTT. The chain joins TRBV7-3 to TRBJ2-3; D is unresolved. The CDR3 covers 13 residues. Germline V gene data show CDR1 as SGHTA and CDR2 as FQGTGA. Trimming left V 5 bases short and J 0 bases short, with 6 bases between.

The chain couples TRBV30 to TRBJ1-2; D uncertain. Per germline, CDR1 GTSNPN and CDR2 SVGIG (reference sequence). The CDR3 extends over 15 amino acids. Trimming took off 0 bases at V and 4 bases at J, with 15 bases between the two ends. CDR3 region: CAWSVSSGIFYGYTF. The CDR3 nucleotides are TGTGCCTGGAGTGTAAGCTCGGGAATCTTCTATGGCTACACCTTC.

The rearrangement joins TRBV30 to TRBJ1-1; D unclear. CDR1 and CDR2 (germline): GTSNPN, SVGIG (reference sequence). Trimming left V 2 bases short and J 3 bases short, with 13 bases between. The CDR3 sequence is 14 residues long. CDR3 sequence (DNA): TGTGCCTGGAGTAGAAAAACTAGAGACACTGAAGCTTTCTTT. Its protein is CAWSRKTRDTEAFF.

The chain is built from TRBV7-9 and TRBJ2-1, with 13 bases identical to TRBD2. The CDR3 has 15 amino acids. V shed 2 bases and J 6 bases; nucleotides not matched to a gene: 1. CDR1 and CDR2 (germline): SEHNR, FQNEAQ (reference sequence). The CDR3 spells CASSLTSGRVNEQFF. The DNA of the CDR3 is TGTGCCAGCAGCTTAACTAGCGGGAGGGTCAATGAGCAGTTCTTC.

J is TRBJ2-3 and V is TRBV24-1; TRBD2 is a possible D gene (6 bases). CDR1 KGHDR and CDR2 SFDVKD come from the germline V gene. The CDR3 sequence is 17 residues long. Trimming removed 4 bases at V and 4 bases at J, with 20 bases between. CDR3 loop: CATSDSSLLAGSDTQYF. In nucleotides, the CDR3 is TGTGCCACCAGTGACTCATCCCTCCTGGCGGGGTCAGATACGCAGTATTTT.

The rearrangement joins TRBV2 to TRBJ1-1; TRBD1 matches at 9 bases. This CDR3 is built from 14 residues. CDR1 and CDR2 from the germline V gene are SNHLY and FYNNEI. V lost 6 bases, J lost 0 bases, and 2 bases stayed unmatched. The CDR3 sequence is CASRDRGMNTEAFF. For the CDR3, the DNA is TGTGCCAGCAGGGACAGGGGTATGAACACTGAAGCTTTCTTT.

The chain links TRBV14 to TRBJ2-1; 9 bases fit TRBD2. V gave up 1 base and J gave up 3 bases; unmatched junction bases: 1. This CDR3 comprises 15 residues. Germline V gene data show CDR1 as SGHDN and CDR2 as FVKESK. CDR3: CASSQGLADYNEQFF. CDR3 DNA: TGTGCCAGCAGCCAAGGACTAGCGGACTACAATGAGCAGTTCTTC.

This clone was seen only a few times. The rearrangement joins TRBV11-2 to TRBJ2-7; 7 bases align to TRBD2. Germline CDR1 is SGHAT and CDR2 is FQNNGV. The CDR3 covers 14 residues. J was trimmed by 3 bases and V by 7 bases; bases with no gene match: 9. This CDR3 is CASTSDGTNYEQYF. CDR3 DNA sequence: TGTGCCAGCACCTCAGACGGGACTAACTACGAGCAGTACTTC.